These T cell receptor beta chains were read from a single sample in a study of blood T cell repertoires in COVID-19. The data were produced by immunoSEQ multiplex PCR, yet TCRdb's version contains in-frame clones alone and is incomplete. The sample includes 150,000 or so clones, roughly nine tenths of them seen just once. The sample taken for sequencing was PBMCs or T cells enriched from blood (not recorded which). The receptors stem from a woman aged 40 to 55 who had been exposed to COVID-19. The CDR3 runs from the conserved cysteine through the conserved F or W. Each record gives: clone size, V gene, D gene, J gene, CDR3 DNA, CDR3 protein. D genes are given only for firm matches. The listing skips clone size in some rows; elsewhere it reads once, few, many or a size class.

clone_size: NA
v_call: TRBV29-1
d_call: NA
j_call: TRBJ1-3
cdr3_nt: TGCAGCGTTAGGGGGGGGTTATCTGGAAACACCATATATTTT
cdr3_aa: CSVRGGLSGNTIYF

clone_size: NA
v_call: TRBV6-4
d_call: TRBD1
j_call: TRBJ2-7
cdr3_nt: TGTGCCAGCAGTGACAATGCAGGGGGCGCCGGGGAGCAGTACTTC
cdr3_aa: CASSDNAGGAGEQYF

clone_size: NA
v_call: TRBV6-5
d_call: TRBD1
j_call: TRBJ1-2
cdr3_nt: TGTGCCAGCAGTAATTCGAGGGGGCCGGATGGCTACACCTTC
cdr3_aa: CASSNSRGPDGYTF

clone_size: NA
v_call: TRBV28
d_call: TRBD1
j_call: TRBJ2-7
cdr3_nt: TGTGCCAGCAGTCCACCGGGGACAGGGTTAGGCGAGCAGTACTTC
cdr3_aa: CASSPPGTGLGEQYF

clone_size: NA
v_call: TRBV5-1
d_call: NA
j_call: TRBJ1-1
cdr3_nt: TGCGCCAGCAGCTTGCTCGGGGGAGGGGGAAGCACTGAAGCTTTCTTT
cdr3_aa: CASSLLGGGGSTEAFF

clone_size: once
v_call: TRBV5-1
d_call: NA
j_call: TRBJ2-3
cdr3_nt: TGCGCCAGCAGCGCAGGACAGCCCCCAGATACGCAGTATTTT
cdr3_aa: CASSAGQPPDTQYF

clone_size: NA
v_call: TRBV7-8
d_call: NA
j_call: TRBJ1-1
cdr3_nt: TGTGCCAGCAGCCTGATGGGGGGAAGGGACACTGAAGCTTTCTTT
cdr3_aa: CASSLMGGRDTEAFF

clone_size: NA
v_call: TRBV29-1
d_call: TRBD1
j_call: TRBJ2-7
cdr3_nt: TGCAGCGTTGACCTCCCCACAGGGGGGCTCTACGAGCAGTACTTC
cdr3_aa: CSVDLPTGGLYEQYF

clone_size: NA
v_call: TRBV11-2
d_call: TRBD1
j_call: TRBJ1-3
cdr3_nt: TGTGCCAGCAGCTTCACGACAGGGGCCTCTGGAAACACCATATATTTT
cdr3_aa: CASSFTTGASGNTIYF

clone_size: NA
v_call: TRBV28
d_call: NA
j_call: TRBJ2-7
cdr3_nt: TGTGCCAGCAGTTTGGGACAATCCTACGAGCAGTACTTC
cdr3_aa: CASSLGQSYEQYF

clone_size: NA
v_call: TRBV10-3
d_call: NA
j_call: TRBJ2-7
cdr3_nt: TGTGCCATCAGTGCAGAGGCATACGAGCAGTACTTC
cdr3_aa: CAISAEAYEQYF

clone_size: few
v_call: TRBV3-1/TRBV3-2
d_call: NA
j_call: TRBJ2-7
cdr3_nt: TGTGCCAGCAGCCAAGAGCTAGCGCCTACTTTC
cdr3_aa: CASSQELAPTF

clone_size: NA
v_call: TRBV28
d_call: TRBD1
j_call: TRBJ2-4
cdr3_nt: TGTGCCAGCAGTTTATCAGACAGGGGGCGCATTCAGTACTTC
cdr3_aa: CASSLSDRGRIQYF

clone_size: many
v_call: TRBV6-2/TRBV6-3
d_call: TRBD1
j_call: TRBJ2-6
cdr3_nt: TGTGCCAGCAGCCTTACAGGGGAGGGGGCCAACGTCCTGACTTTC
cdr3_aa: CASSLTGEGANVLTF

clone_size: NA
v_call: TRBV6-5
d_call: TRBD1
j_call: TRBJ2-2
cdr3_nt: TGTGCCAGCAGGACAGGGGGCTCGGACACCGGGGAGCTGTTTTTT
cdr3_aa: CASRTGGSDTGELFF

clone_size: NA
v_call: TRBV19
d_call: NA
j_call: TRBJ2-5
cdr3_nt: TGTGCCAGTAGTATAGATCGGGGACTTCAAGAGACCCAGTACTTC
cdr3_aa: CASSIDRGLQETQYF

clone_size: NA
v_call: TRBV27
d_call: NA
j_call: TRBJ1-5
cdr3_nt: TGTGCCAGCAGCTTCCAAGGGGGAAGGGATCAGCCCCAGCATTTT
cdr3_aa: CASSFQGGRDQPQHF

clone_size: NA
v_call: TRBV4-3
d_call: NA
j_call: TRBJ2-5
cdr3_nt: TGCGCCAGCAGCTTTGAGGGCCAAGAGACCCAGTACTTC
cdr3_aa: CASSFEGQETQYF

clone_size: NA
v_call: TRBV20-1
d_call: NA
j_call: TRBJ2-5
cdr3_nt: TGCAGTGCTAGTCACAGGGCAGAGACCCAGTACTTC
cdr3_aa: CSASHRAETQYF

clone_size: NA
v_call: TRBV18
d_call: NA
j_call: TRBJ2-2
cdr3_nt: TGTGCCAGCTCACCACCGACAGGCATACTCACCGGGGAGCTGTTTTTT
cdr3_aa: CASSPPTGILTGELFF

clone_size: NA
v_call: TRBV11-2
d_call: NA
j_call: TRBJ2-1
cdr3_nt: TGTGCCAGCAGCCTCCTTGGACTAACCAGAACCTACAATGAGCAGTTCTTC
cdr3_aa: CASSLLGLTRTYNEQFF

clone_size: NA
v_call: TRBV6-5
d_call: TRBD1
j_call: TRBJ2-3
cdr3_nt: TGTGCCAGCAGTCCAGGGACAGAAAGCACAGATACGCAGTATTTT
cdr3_aa: CASSPGTESTDTQYF

clone_size: NA
v_call: TRBV19
d_call: TRBD1
j_call: TRBJ2-7
cdr3_nt: TGTGCCAGTAGCGGGGGACAGGGTGTGGGTACGGGCGAGCAGTACTTC
cdr3_aa: CASSGGQGVGTGEQYF

clone_size: NA
v_call: TRBV18
d_call: NA
j_call: TRBJ1-5
cdr3_nt: TGTGCCAGCTCACCACCCGACGAGGCGGGCAATCAGCCCCAGCATTTT
cdr3_aa: CASSPPDEAGNQPQHF

clone_size: few
v_call: TRBV7-9
d_call: TRBD1
j_call: TRBJ1-3
cdr3_nt: TGTGCCAGCAGTTTACCCCGGACAGGGAGTTCTGGAAACACCATATATTTT
cdr3_aa: CASSLPRTGSSGNTIYF

clone_size: NA
v_call: TRBV25-1
d_call: TRBD2
j_call: TRBJ2-7
cdr3_nt: TGTGCCAGCACTGGGGGGGTCAACGAGCAGTACTTC
cdr3_aa: CASTGGVNEQYF

clone_size: NA
v_call: TRBV27
d_call: TRBD1
j_call: TRBJ2-5
cdr3_nt: TGTGCCAGCAGTTTATCGATAGGGACAGGGCAAGAGACCCAGTACTTC
cdr3_aa: CASSLSIGTGQETQYF

clone_size: once
v_call: TRBV2
d_call: NA
j_call: TRBJ2-7
cdr3_nt: TGTGCCAGCAGTGGCGGGACCTGGCCTTACGAGCAGTACTTC
cdr3_aa: CASSGGTWPYEQYF

clone_size: NA
v_call: TRBV19
d_call: TRBD1
j_call: TRBJ2-3
cdr3_nt: TGTGCCAGTAGTATAGAGGACAGGGTCAGAGATACGCAGTATTTT
cdr3_aa: CASSIEDRVRDTQYF

clone_size: NA
v_call: TRBV4-2
d_call: NA
j_call: TRBJ2-5
cdr3_nt: TGTGCCAGCAGCCAAGGGATAGGGGCACAAGAGACCCAGTACTTC
cdr3_aa: CASSQGIGAQETQYF

clone_size: NA
v_call: TRBV27
d_call: NA
j_call: TRBJ2-4
cdr3_nt: TGTGCCAGCAGTTCCCCACAGGGTGGGGGCCAAAACATTCAGTACTTC
cdr3_aa: CASSSPQGGGQNIQYF

clone_size: few
v_call: TRBV28
d_call: NA
j_call: TRBJ1-5
cdr3_nt: TGTGCCAGCAGTTTTAGTAATAGCAATCAGCCCCAGCATTTT
cdr3_aa: CASSFSNSNQPQHF

clone_size: NA
v_call: TRBV29-1
d_call: NA
j_call: TRBJ2-5
cdr3_nt: TGCAGCGTCCGACAGGAACAAGAGACCCAGTACTTC
cdr3_aa: CSVRQEQETQYF

clone_size: NA
v_call: TRBV5-1
d_call: NA
j_call: TRBJ2-2
cdr3_nt: TGCGCCAGCAGCTCCCAAACAGGGATCACCGGGGAGCTGTTTTTT
cdr3_aa: CASSSQTGITGELFF

clone_size: NA
v_call: TRBV2
d_call: NA
j_call: TRBJ2-7
cdr3_nt: TGTGCCAGCAGTGCGGTAGTCCCCTACGAGCAGTACTTC
cdr3_aa: CASSAVVPYEQYF

clone_size: NA
v_call: TRBV5-1
d_call: TRBD1
j_call: TRBJ1-5
cdr3_nt: TGCGCCAGCAGCTTCGGGACAGAAGGGGGTCAGCCCCAGCATTTT
cdr3_aa: CASSFGTEGGQPQHF

clone_size: NA
v_call: TRBV9
d_call: TRBD2
j_call: TRBJ2-7
cdr3_nt: TGTGCCAGCAGCGCCTGGGGTAGCGGGTCCTACGAGCAGTACTTC
cdr3_aa: CASSAWGSGSYEQYF

clone_size: NA
v_call: TRBV2
d_call: TRBD1
j_call: TRBJ1-5
cdr3_nt: TGTGCCACCCGCCGGGACAGCGTCAATCAGCCCCAGCATTTT
cdr3_aa: CATRRDSVNQPQHF

clone_size: NA
v_call: TRBV29-1
d_call: NA
j_call: TRBJ1-3
cdr3_nt: TGCAGCGTTGTTCGGGAAGATGGAAACACCATATATTTT
cdr3_aa: CSVVREDGNTIYF

clone_size: NA
v_call: TRBV15
d_call: TRBD2
j_call: TRBJ2-1
cdr3_nt: TGTGCCACCAGCAGAGATAGTAGCGGGGGATACAATGAGCAGTTCTTC
cdr3_aa: CATSRDSSGGYNEQFF

clone_size: NA
v_call: TRBV5-1
d_call: NA
j_call: TRBJ1-4
cdr3_nt: TGCGCCAGCAGCTTGGCCAGGGTGGACGAAAAACTGTTTTTT
cdr3_aa: CASSLARVDEKLFF

clone_size: NA
v_call: TRBV18
d_call: TRBD1
j_call: TRBJ2-7
cdr3_nt: TGTGCCAGCTCACGCGCGGGGACAGGGATAACCTACGAGCAGTACTTC
cdr3_aa: CASSRAGTGITYEQYF

clone_size: few
v_call: TRBV28
d_call: NA
j_call: TRBJ2-7
cdr3_nt: TGTGCCAGCAGCCGCCGACAGGCCTACGAGCAGTACTTC
cdr3_aa: CASSRRQAYEQYF

clone_size: NA
v_call: TRBV10-2
d_call: NA
j_call: TRBJ2-5
cdr3_nt: TGCGCCAGCAGTGAGTCGACAGAAGGTGAGACCCAGTACTTC
cdr3_aa: CASSESTEGETQYF

clone_size: NA
v_call: TRBV4-3
d_call: TRBD2
j_call: TRBJ2-6
cdr3_nt: TGCGCCAGCAGCCAAGAGGGAGGGACCTCTGGGGCCAACGTCCTGACTTTC
cdr3_aa: CASSQEGGTSGANVLTF

clone_size: NA
v_call: TRBV11-2
d_call: NA
j_call: TRBJ2-1
cdr3_nt: TGTGCCAGCAGAAGACTTGGTTATGAGCAGTTCTTC
cdr3_aa: CASRRLGYEQFF

clone_size: NA
v_call: TRBV11-3
d_call: NA
j_call: TRBJ2-1
cdr3_nt: TGTGCCAGCAGCTTAGATAATGCAGGGGCATACAATGAGCAGTTCTTC
cdr3_aa: CASSLDNAGAYNEQFF

clone_size: NA
v_call: TRBV9
d_call: NA
j_call: TRBJ2-1
cdr3_nt: TGTGCCAGCAGCGTAGTGAGCGAGGCCTACAATGAGCAGTTCTTC
cdr3_aa: CASSVVSEAYNEQFF

clone_size: NA
v_call: TRBV4-1
d_call: NA
j_call: TRBJ1-1
cdr3_nt: TGCGCCAGCAGCCAGAGGACAAACACTGAAGCTTTCTTT
cdr3_aa: CASSQRTNTEAFF

clone_size: NA
v_call: TRBV15
d_call: TRBD1
j_call: TRBJ2-7
cdr3_nt: TGTGCCACCAGCAGAGATCACTACGGACAGGGGCTGGACGAGCAGTACTTC
cdr3_aa: CATSRDHYGQGLDEQYF

clone_size: NA
v_call: TRBV10-1
d_call: NA
j_call: TRBJ1-2
cdr3_nt: TGCGCCAGCAGTGGACGGGGGGGCTATGGCTACACCTTC
cdr3_aa: CASSGRGGYGYTF

clone_size: NA
v_call: TRBV3-1/TRBV3-2
d_call: TRBD2
j_call: TRBJ2-3
cdr3_nt: TGTGCCAGCGGACTAGCGGGGGGGGTCGGGAATACGCAGTATTTT
cdr3_aa: CASGLAGGVGNTQYF

clone_size: many
v_call: TRBV4-1
d_call: NA
j_call: TRBJ1-5
cdr3_nt: TGCGCCAGCAGCCAATTTCTTACAGGGCCCAATCAGCCCCAGCATTTT
cdr3_aa: CASSQFLTGPNQPQHF